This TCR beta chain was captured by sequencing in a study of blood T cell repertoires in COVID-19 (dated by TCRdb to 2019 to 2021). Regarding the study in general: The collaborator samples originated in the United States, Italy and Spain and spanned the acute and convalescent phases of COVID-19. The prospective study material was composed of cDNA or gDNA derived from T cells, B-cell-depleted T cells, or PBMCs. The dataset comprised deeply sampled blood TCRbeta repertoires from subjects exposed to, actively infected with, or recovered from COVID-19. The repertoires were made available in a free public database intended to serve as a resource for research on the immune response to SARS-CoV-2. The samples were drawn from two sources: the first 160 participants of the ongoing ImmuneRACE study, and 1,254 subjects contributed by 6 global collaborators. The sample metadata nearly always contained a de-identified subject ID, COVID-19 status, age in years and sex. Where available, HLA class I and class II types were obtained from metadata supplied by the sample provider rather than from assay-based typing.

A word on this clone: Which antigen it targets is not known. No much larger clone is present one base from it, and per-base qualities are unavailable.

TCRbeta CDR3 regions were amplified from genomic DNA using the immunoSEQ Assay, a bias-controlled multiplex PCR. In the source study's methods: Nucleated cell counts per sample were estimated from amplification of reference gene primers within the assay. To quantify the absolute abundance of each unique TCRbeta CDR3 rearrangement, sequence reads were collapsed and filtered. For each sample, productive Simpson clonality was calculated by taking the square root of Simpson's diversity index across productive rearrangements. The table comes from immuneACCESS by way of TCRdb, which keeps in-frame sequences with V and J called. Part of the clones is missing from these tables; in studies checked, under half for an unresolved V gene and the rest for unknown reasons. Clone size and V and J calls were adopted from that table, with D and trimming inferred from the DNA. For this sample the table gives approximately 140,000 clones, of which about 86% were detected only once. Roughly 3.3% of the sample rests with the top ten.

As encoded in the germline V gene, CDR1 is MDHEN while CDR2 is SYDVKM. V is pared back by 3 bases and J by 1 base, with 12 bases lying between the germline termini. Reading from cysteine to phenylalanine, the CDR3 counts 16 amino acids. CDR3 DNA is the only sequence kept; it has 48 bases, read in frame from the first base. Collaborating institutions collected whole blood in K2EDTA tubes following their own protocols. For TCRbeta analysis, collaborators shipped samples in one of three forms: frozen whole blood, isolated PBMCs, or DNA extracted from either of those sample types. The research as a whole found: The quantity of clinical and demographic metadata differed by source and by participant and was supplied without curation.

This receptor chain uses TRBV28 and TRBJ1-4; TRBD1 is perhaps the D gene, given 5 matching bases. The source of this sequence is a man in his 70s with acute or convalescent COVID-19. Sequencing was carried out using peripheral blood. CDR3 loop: CASSFQGLITNEKLFF. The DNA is TGTGCCAGCAGTTTTCAGGGATTGATAACTAATGAAAAACTGTTTTTT.